These T cell receptor beta chains were read from a single sample in a study of blood T cell repertoires in COVID-19. Measured with immunoSEQ multiplex PCR; TCRdb has only the in-frame clones, and not every one. The table lists 150,000 to 200,000 clones, 70% to 85% of them singletons, with 4% to 6.5% in the top ten. The source material was PBMCs or T cells enriched from blood (not recorded which). The origin of the receptors is an older woman with acute COVID-19. Both conserved end residues are part of each CDR3. The D gene is left open where the match is weak. A clone size is listed for some rows: how often the clone was seen (once, few, many), or a class if it is expanded.

j_call | d_call | v_call | clone_size | cdr3_aa | cdr3_nt
TRBJ2-3 | TRBD2 | TRBV5-1 | - | CASSLEGAGGSTDTQYF | TGCGCCAGCAGCTTGGAAGGGGCGGGAGGATCCACAGATACGCAGTATTTT
TRBJ1-5 | - | TRBV2 | - | CASREKGQGDQPQHF | TGTGCCAGCAGGGAGAAGGGGCAGGGCGATCAGCCCCAGCATTTT
TRBJ2-5 | TRBD2 | TRBV4-1 | - | CASSQIGSGGLKETQYF | TGCGCCAGCAGCCAAATTGGTAGCGGGGGGTTGAAAGAGACCCAGTACTTC
TRBJ1-3 | - | TRBV7-2 | - | CASSLAREDTIYF | TGTGCCAGCAGCTTGGCCAGGGAAGACACCATATATTTT
TRBJ1-6 | TRBD1 | TRBV6-1 | - | CASSEADRGRGNSPLHF | TGTGCCAGCAGTGAAGCGGACAGGGGTAGGGGAAATTCACCCCTCCACTTT
TRBJ2-2 | TRBD1 | TRBV2 | - | CASRGQGNTGELFF | TGTGCCAGCAGGGGACAGGGCAACACCGGGGAGCTGTTTTTT
TRBJ2-3 | - | TRBV5-1 | - | CASSLEGYGLPDTQYF | TGCGCCAGCAGCTTGGAGGGTTACGGACTTCCAGATACGCAGTATTTT
TRBJ1-5 | - | TRBV10-3 | once | CAISENGGAGQPQHF | TGTGCCATCAGTGAGAACGGAGGGGCAGGTCAGCCCCAGCATTTT
TRBJ1-1 | TRBD1 | TRBV27 | - | CASSLSGGGNTEAFF | TGTGCCAGCAGTTTATCAGGGGGCGGGAACACTGAAGCTTTCTTT
TRBJ2-3 | - | TRBV24-1 | - | CATSPPTDTQYF | TGTGCCACCAGTCCTCCCACAGATACGCAGTATTTT
TRBJ2-5 | TRBD2 | TRBV11-2 | - | CASSLVEPGREVGRETQYF | TGTGCCAGCAGCTTAGTAGAGCCCGGGAGGGAGGTGGGCAGGGAGACCCAGTACTTC
TRBJ2-5 | - | TRBV4-1 | - | CASSHLSSWAQETQYF | TGCGCCAGCAGCCACTTAAGCAGCTGGGCCCAAGAGACCCAGTACTTC
TRBJ2-2 | TRBD2 | TRBV3-1/TRBV3-2 | - | CASSPRRTSGVNTGELFF | TGTGCCAGCAGCCCCCGCCGAACAAGCGGGGTTAACACCGGGGAGCTGTTTTTT
TRBJ1-1 | TRBD1 | TRBV6-2/TRBV6-3 | - | CASSFTGGSPEAFF | TGTGCCAGCAGTTTCACAGGGGGGAGCCCTGAAGCTTTCTTT
TRBJ2-4 | - | TRBV5-3 | - | CARSLDSGLAKNIQYF | TGTGCCAGAAGCTTGGATTCGGGATTAGCCAAAAACATTCAGTACTTC
TRBJ1-2 | - | TRBV7-6 | - | CASSLQDGLSTF | TGTGCCAGCAGCCTTCAAGACGGACTCTCCACCTTC
TRBJ2-3 | - | TRBV4-3 | - | CASSQRSWSSEGEVADTQYF | TGCGCCAGCAGCCAAAGGTCTTGGTCTTCTGAGGGAGAGGTCGCAGATACGCAGTATTTT
TRBJ2-5 | - | TRBV12-3/TRBV12-4 | few | CASSGTSQETQYF | TGTGCCAGCAGCGGGACATCTCAAGAGACCCAGTACTTC
TRBJ1-5 | - | TRBV7-2 | few | CASSLARQPQHF | TGTGCCAGCAGCTTAGCTCGGCAGCCCCAGCATTTT
TRBJ2-3 | - | TRBV18 | - | CASSPRSDTQYF | TGTGCCAGCTCACCGCGATCAGATACGCAGTATTTT
TRBJ2-3 | TRBD2 | TRBV7-2 | - | CASSFAGTSGGAVDTQYF | TGTGCCAGCAGCTTCGCCGGGACTAGCGGGGGGGCAGTAGATACGCAGTATTTT
TRBJ2-1 | TRBD2 | TRBV10-2 | few | CASSVTAGGSYNEQFF | TGCGCCAGCAGTGTAACAGCGGGAGGCTCCTACAATGAGCAGTTCTTC
TRBJ1-2 | - | TRBV9 | - | CASSPGPGRAMNYGYTF | TGTGCCAGCAGCCCGGGCCCGGGGAGGGCCATGAACTATGGCTACACCTTC
TRBJ1-4 | TRBD1 | TRBV28 | - | CASSFLGQVNEKLFF | TGTGCCAGCAGTTTTTTAGGACAGGTCAATGAAAAACTGTTTTTT
TRBJ1-5 | TRBD1 | TRBV19 | - | CASSTGGVQPQHF | TGTGCCAGTAGTACAGGGGGAGTTCAGCCCCAGCATTTT
TRBJ1-1 | TRBD1 | TRBV19 | - | CASSRTGRAFF | TGTGCCAGTAGTCGGACAGGGCGAGCTTTCTTT
TRBJ2-7 | - | TRBV12-2 | - | CASRPHLGGFHEQYF | TGTGCAAGTCGCCCCCACCTAGGTGGCTTCCACGAGCAGTACTTC
TRBJ1-6 | TRBD1 | TRBV6-5 | - | CASNPGTGGAPLHF | TGTGCCAGCAACCCCGGGACAGGGGGCGCACCCCTCCACTTT
TRBJ2-7 | TRBD1 | TRBV3-1/TRBV3-2 | once | CASSQGLQGDYEQYF | TGTGCCAGCAGCCAAGGCCTACAGGGGGACTACGAGCAGTACTTC
TRBJ2-3 | - | TRBV24-1 | - | CATSDTGVGTDTQYF | TGTGCCACCAGTGACACGGGGGTCGGTACAGATACGCAGTATTTT
TRBJ1-2 | - | TRBV11-2 | - | CASSLDLGIRGYTF | TGTGCCAGCAGCTTAGATCTCGGGATACGAGGATACACCTTC
TRBJ1-1 | - | TRBV6-2/TRBV6-3 | many | CASSYFGDEYWDLNTEAFF | TGTGCCAGCAGTTATTTCGGAGACGAGTATTGGGACTTGAACACTGAAGCTTTCTTT
TRBJ2-7 | TRBD2 | TRBV19 | - | CASSIRAGGLTYEQYF | TGTGCCAGTAGTATAAGGGCGGGAGGACTTACCTACGAGCAGTACTTC
TRBJ1-2 | TRBD1 | TRBV5-1 | - | CASSQASGQGNYGYTF | TGCGCCAGCAGCCAAGCCTCGGGACAGGGAAACTATGGCTACACCTTC
TRBJ1-2 | TRBD1 | TRBV7-2 | - | CASGGQGAQDYGYTF | TGTGCCAGCGGGGGACAGGGGGCGCAGGACTATGGCTACACCTTC
TRBJ2-3 | TRBD2 | TRBV5-4 | - | CASSSLGLAGGSTDTQYF | TGTGCCAGCAGCTCCCTGGGACTAGCGGGAGGGAGCACAGATACGCAGTATTTT
TRBJ1-1 | - | TRBV27 | few | CASSLSRNTEAFF | TGTGCCAGCAGTTTGAGCCGGAACACTGAAGCTTTCTTT
TRBJ2-7 | TRBD1 | TRBV5-5 | - | CASSKPGQGSYEQYF | TGTGCCAGCAGCAAACCGGGACAGGGATCCTACGAGCAGTACTTC
TRBJ1-2 | - | TRBV7-9 | - | CASSLLVGGYGYTF | TGTGCCAGCAGCCTTCTTGTGGGGGGCTATGGCTACACCTTC
TRBJ2-5 | - | TRBV7-2 | - | CASSSRREVETQYF | TGTGCCAGCAGCTCCCGGAGGGAGGTTGAGACCCAGTACTTC
TRBJ2-1 | - | TRBV3-1/TRBV3-2 | - | CASSQVRATEQFF | TGTGCCAGCAGCCAAGTCAGGGCTACTGAGCAGTTCTTC
TRBJ2-1 | TRBD1 | TRBV5-6 | - | CASSLVGQGAYNEQFF | TGTGCCAGCAGCTTGGTTGGACAGGGCGCCTACAATGAGCAGTTCTTC
TRBJ1-4 | - | TRBV18 | - | CASSRQVGSEKLFF | TGTGCCAGCTCACGACAGGTCGGTTCGGAAAAACTGTTTTTT
TRBJ2-5 | - | TRBV9 | - | CASSASRGETQYF | TGTGCCAGCAGCGCTAGCCGCGGAGAGACCCAGTACTTC
TRBJ1-2 | TRBD1 | TRBV24-1 | once | CATSDSSNQGVSGYTF | TGTGCCACCAGTGACTCCTCCAACCAGGGGGTAAGCGGCTACACCTTC
TRBJ1-2 | TRBD1 | TRBV4-2 | few | CASSQGQGRYEGYTF | TGTGCCAGCAGCCAAGGACAGGGACGTTATGAAGGCTACACCTTC
TRBJ2-1 | TRBD2 | TRBV3-1/TRBV3-2 | - | CASSCGTSGGFSEQFF | TGTGCCAGCAGCTGCGGGACTAGCGGGGGTTTTTCTGAGCAGTTCTTC
TRBJ2-3 | TRBD2 | TRBV9 | - | CASSVLMRGGTDTQYF | TGTGCCAGCAGCGTATTGATGCGGGGGGGCACAGATACGCAGTATTTT
TRBJ1-1 | - | TRBV5-1 | few | CASSVLTANTEAFF | TGCGCCAGCAGCGTATTGACAGCGAACACTGAAGCTTTCTTT
TRBJ2-7 | TRBD1 | TRBV11-2 | few | CATGTGWYEQYF | TGTGCCACCGGGACAGGGTGGTACGAGCAGTACTTC
TRBJ1-1 | TRBD1 | TRBV3-1/TRBV3-2 | - | CASSPRDRNTEAFF | TGTGCCAGCAGCCCTAGGGACAGAAACACTGAAGCTTTCTTT
TRBJ1-2 | - | TRBV3-1/TRBV3-2 | - | CASSPLGSNYGYTF | TGTGCCAGCAGCCCCCTAGGGAGTAACTATGGCTACACCTTC
TRBJ2-1 | - | TRBV9 | - | CASSDGGTYNEQFF | TGTGCCAGCAGCGATGGCGGGACCTACAATGAGCAGTTCTTC
TRBJ2-5 | TRBD2 | TRBV7-2 | - | CASSSSGFVTQYF | TGTGCCAGCAGCTCTAGCGGGTTTGTGACCCAGTACTTC